The 9 T cell receptor beta chains below come from one sample, sequenced in a study of cytomegalovirus exposure and HLA in healthy donors. Assay used: immunoSEQ multiplex PCR; TCRdb lists only in-frame clones, some missing. The sample consists of about 110,000 clones, 95% of them appearing once. Sequencing input: PBMCs. The receptors were sampled from a woman aged 18-29 years in good health and CMV-seronegative.

CDR3 residues: CASQLPERRTGELFF. CDR3 nucleotides: TGTGCCAGCCAATTGCCAGAACGTCGCACCGGGGAGCTGTTTTTT. This chain joins TRBV28 and TRBJ2-2; D is unresolved. V was shortened by 8 bases and J by 4 bases, with 17 bases between the two germline ends. Germline values: CDR1 MDHEN, CDR2 SYDVKM. The CDR3 spans 15 residues.

This chain uses TRBV25-1 with TRBJ2-7; perhaps TRBD2 as D (6 bases). Germline values: CDR1 MGHDK, CDR2 SYGVNS. Trimming took 3 bases from V and 5 from J, leaving 20 bases between them. The CDR3 spans 16 residues. The CDR3 reads CASSDYGGPLFHEQYF. CDR3 DNA: TGTGCCAGCAGTGATTATGGAGGGCCCCTCTTCCACGAGCAGTACTTC.

In its sample, this clone was seen once. This chain connects TRBV28 to TRBJ1-2; D ambiguous. V lost 5 bases and J lost 4, with 8 bases in between. Germline V gene sequence: CDR1 MDHEN, CDR2 SYDVKM. The CDR3 length is 12 residues. In DNA, the CDR3 is TGTGCCAGCAGTGGCCGGGGCTATGGCTACACCTTC. Translating gives CASSGRGYGYTF.

The gene calls are TRBV7-3 and TRBJ2-1; possibly TRBD2 for D (5 bases). This CDR3 contains 13 residues. V lost 2 bases, J lost 9 bases, and 11 bases lay in between. Germline CDR1 reads SGHTA; CDR2 reads FQGTGA. CDR3 DNA sequence: TGTGCCAGCAGCTTAGAGGGTGTGGGTGAGCAGTTCTTC. Protein product: CASSLEGVGEQFF.

V gene TRBV5-6 combines with J gene TRBJ1-6; D gene unclear. There are 17 residues in the CDR3. V gave up 4 bases and J gave up 4 bases, with 18 bases separating them. Looked up from germline, CDR1 is SGHDT and CDR2 is YYEEEE. The chain's CDR3 is CASSPKTESFYNSPLHF. In DNA form, the CDR3 reads TGTGCCAGCAGCCCAAAGACGGAGAGTTTTTATAATTCACCCCTCCACTTT.

This sequence joins TRBV27 and TRBJ2-7; TRBD1 matches 9 bases. Germline V CDR1 and CDR2: MNHEY, SMNVEV (reference sequence). This CDR3 has 14 residues. V lost 8 bases and J lost 2; bases outside the gene matches: 7. The CDR3 is CASRGQGRAYEQYF. CDR3 nucleotide sequence: TGTGCCAGCCGGGGACAGGGAAGGGCCTACGAGCAGTACTTC.

V gene TRBV19 combines with J gene TRBJ1-1; 8 bases are shared with TRBD1. CDR1 is LNHDA and CDR2 is SQIVND in the germline V gene (reference sequence). V was clipped by 0 bases and J by 1 base; unmatched bases: 4. The CDR3 sequence is 16 residues long. The DNA of the CDR3 is TGTGCCAGTAGTATAGACGCCGGGACAGGGAACACTGAAGCTTTCTTT. Protein: CASSIDAGTGNTEAFF.

The chain recombines TRBV5-1 with TRBJ1-4, with TRBD1 identical over 7 bases. This CDR3 has 13 amino acids. The V gene end was trimmed by 4 bases and the J gene end by 6 bases; junction bases not matched to a gene: 3. CDR1 SGHRS and CDR2 YFSETQ come from the germline V gene. CDR3 nucleotides: TGCGCCAGCAGCCATGACAGGGATGAAAAACTGTTTTTT. Protein sequence: CASSHDRDEKLFF.

V gene TRBV4-3 combines with J gene TRBJ2-2; 11 bases are a match to TRBD2. The CDR3 contains 20 residues. Germline lookup yields CDR1 LGHNA and CDR2 YSLEER. Losses at the gene ends were 4 bases for V and 1 base for J; bases not matched to a gene: 14. CDR3 in amino acids: CASSLPEGSSGGLNTGELFF. The CDR3 DNA sequence: TGCGCCAGCAGCCTCCCGGAGGGGTCTAGCGGGGGGCTGAACACCGGGGAGCTGTTTTTT.